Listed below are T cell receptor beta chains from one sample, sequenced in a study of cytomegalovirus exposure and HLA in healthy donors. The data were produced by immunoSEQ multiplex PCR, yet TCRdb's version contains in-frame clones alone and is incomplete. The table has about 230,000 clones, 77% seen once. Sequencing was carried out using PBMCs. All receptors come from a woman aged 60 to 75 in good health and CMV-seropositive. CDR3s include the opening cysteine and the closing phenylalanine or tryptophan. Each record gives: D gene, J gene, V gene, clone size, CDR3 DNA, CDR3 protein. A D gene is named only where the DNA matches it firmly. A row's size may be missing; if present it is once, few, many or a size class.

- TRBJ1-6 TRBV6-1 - TGTGCCAGCAGTGCCCAACTGACAGGAGATTCACCCCTCCACTTT CASSAQLTGDSPLHF
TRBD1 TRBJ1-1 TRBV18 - TGTGCCAGCTCAAAGGACAGGGACACTGAAGCTTTCTTT CASSKDRDTEAFF
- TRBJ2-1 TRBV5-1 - TGCGCCAGCAGCCCCGGGAGGGGGCTTAGCTCCTACAATGAGCAGTTCTTC CASSPGRGLSSYNEQFF
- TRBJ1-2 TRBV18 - TGTGCCAGCTCACGGGAACAGGGAGATTCTGGCTACACCTTC CASSREQGDSGYTF
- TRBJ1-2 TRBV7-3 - TGTGCCAGCAGCTTAGGAGCAGGGTATGGGTATGGCTACACCTTC CASSLGAGYGYGYTF
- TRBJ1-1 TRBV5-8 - TGTGCCAGCAGCTGGCTGTCGGGACTCAGTAACACTGAAGCTTTCTTT CASSWLSGLSNTEAFF
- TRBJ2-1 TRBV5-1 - TGCGCCAGCAGCGCAGGACTCACCAATGAGCAGTTCTTC CASSAGLTNEQFF
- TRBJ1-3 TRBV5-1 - TGCGCCAGCAGCTTGGACAGGGCTGGAAACACCATATATTTT CASSLDRAGNTIYF
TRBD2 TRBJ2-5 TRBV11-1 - TGTGCCAGCAGCTTCGGTATGACTAGCGGGACCTTACAAGAGACCCAGTACTTC CASSFGMTSGTLQETQYF
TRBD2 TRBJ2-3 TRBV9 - TGTGCCAGCAGCCTTAGCGGGGGGGCCACAGATACGCAGTATTTT CASSLSGGATDTQYF
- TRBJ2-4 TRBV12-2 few TGTGCAAGTAGAAGGGGAGCCAAAAACATTCAGTACTTC CASRRGAKNIQYF